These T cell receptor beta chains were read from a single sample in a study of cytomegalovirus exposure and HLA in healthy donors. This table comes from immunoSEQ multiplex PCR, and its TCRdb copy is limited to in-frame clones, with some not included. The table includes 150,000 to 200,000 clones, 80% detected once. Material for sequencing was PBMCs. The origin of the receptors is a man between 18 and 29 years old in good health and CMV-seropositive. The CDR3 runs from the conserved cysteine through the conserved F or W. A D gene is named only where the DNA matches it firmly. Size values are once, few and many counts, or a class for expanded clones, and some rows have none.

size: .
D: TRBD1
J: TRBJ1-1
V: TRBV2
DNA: TGTGCCAGCAGTGGGTCGGGGACAGGGGGTACTGAAGCTTTCTTT
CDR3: CASSGSGTGGTEAFF

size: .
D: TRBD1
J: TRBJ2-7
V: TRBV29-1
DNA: TGCAGCGTTGAAAAGGGACAGGGAGACGAGCAGTACTTC
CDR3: CSVEKGQGDEQYF

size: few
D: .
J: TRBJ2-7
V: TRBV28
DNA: TGTGCCAGCAGTCCGGGAACAGGGCTTTACGAGCAGTACTTC
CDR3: CASSPGTGLYEQYF

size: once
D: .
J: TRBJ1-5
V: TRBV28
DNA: TGTGCCAGCAGTTTAGTCTATCAGCCCCAGCATTTT
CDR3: CASSLVYQPQHF

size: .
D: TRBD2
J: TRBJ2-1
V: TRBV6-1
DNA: TGTGCCAGCAGTGAATCGCAGGGAGGGAATGAGCAGTTCTTC
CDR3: CASSESQGGNEQFF

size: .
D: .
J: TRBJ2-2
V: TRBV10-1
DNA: TGCGCCAGCTCCGCTTTCGGGGAAGCCGGGGAGCTGTTTTTT
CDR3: CASSAFGEAGELFF

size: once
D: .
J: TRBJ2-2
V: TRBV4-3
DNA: TGCGCCAGCAGCCAAAGAACTAACACCGGGGAGCTGTTTTTT
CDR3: CASSQRTNTGELFF

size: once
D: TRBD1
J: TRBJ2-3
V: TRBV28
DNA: TGTGCCAGCAGTTCACCAGGGGGTGGTACAGATACGCAGTATTTT
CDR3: CASSSPGGGTDTQYF

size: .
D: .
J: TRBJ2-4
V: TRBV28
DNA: TGTGCCAGTGGACTGATAGCCAAAAACATTCAGTACTTC
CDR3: CASGLIAKNIQYF

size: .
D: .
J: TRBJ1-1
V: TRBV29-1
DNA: TGCAGCGTTCGTAAGGGAGGAAACACTGAAGCTTTCTTT
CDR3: CSVRKGGNTEAFF

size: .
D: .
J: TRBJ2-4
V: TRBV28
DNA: TGTGCCAGCAGTAAAGGGGATGAAAACATTCAGTACTTC
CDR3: CASSKGDENIQYF

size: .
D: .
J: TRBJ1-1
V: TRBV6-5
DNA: TGTGCCAGCAGTTACTCGGGGGGGTCGAACACTGAAGCTTTCTTT
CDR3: CASSYSGGSNTEAFF

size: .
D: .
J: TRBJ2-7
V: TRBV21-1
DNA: TGTGCCACAGGGTTAGACTACGAGCAGTACTTC
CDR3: CATGLDYEQYF

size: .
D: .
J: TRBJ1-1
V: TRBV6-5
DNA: TGTGCCAGCAGTCCCGAGACAGGTTCAAAAGCTTTCTTT
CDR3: CASSPETGSKAFF

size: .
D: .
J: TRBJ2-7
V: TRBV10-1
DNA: TGCGCCAGCAGTGACGGAGCGGGCTCCTACGAGCAGTACTTC
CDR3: CASSDGAGSYEQYF

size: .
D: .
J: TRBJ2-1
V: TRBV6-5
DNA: TGTGCCAGCAGTTATAGGGGTCTCTCCTACAATGAGCAGTTCTTC
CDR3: CASSYRGLSYNEQFF

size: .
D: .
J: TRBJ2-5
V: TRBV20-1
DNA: TGCAGTGCTAGTGGGGAGACGACCCAGTACTTC
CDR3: CSASGETTQYF

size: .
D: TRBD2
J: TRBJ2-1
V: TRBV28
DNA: TGTGCCAGCAGTTTATCGGGAGGCTCTTACAATGAGCAGTTCTTC
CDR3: CASSLSGGSYNEQFF

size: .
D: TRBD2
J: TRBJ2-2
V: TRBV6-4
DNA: TGTGCCACAAAGGCGGGAGACACCGGGGAGCTGTTTTTT
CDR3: CATKAGDTGELFF

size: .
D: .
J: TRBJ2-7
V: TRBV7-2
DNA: TGTGCCAGCAGCTCGGGTCCCAGCTCCTACGAGCAGTACTTC
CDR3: CASSSGPSSYEQYF

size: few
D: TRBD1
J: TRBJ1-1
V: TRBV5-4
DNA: TGTGCCAGCAGCTTGTTCTCCGAACAGGGGGACACTGAAGCTTTCTTT
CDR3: CASSLFSEQGDTEAFF

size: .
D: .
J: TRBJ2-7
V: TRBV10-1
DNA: TGCGCCAGCAGTGGCGGGATCTCCTACGAGCAGTACTTC
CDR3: CASSGGISYEQYF

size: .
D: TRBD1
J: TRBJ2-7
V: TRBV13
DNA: TGTGCCAGCAGCTTAGGTGGTGAGGGGGCACAGGAGTACTTC
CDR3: CASSLGGEGAQEYF

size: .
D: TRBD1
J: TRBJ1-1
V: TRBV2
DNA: TGTGCCAGCAGTGACCCAAAAGACAGGGGCACTGAAGCTTTCTTT
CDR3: CASSDPKDRGTEAFF

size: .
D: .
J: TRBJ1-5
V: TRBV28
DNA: TGTGCCAGCAGCCCAGCGGGAGGAAGAGCTCAGCCCCAGCATTTT
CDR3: CASSPAGGRAQPQHF

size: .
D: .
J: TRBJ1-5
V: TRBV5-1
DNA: TGCGCCAGCAGCTTGGGGGGGGGCGATCAGCCCCAGCATTTT
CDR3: CASSLGGGDQPQHF

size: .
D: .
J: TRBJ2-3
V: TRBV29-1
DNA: TGCAGCGAAACAGGGTACGAGAGCACAGATACGCAGTATTTT
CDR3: CSETGYESTDTQYF

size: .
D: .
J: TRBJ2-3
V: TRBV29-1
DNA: TGCAGCGTTCAGGAGGGAGGAGATACGCAGTATTTT
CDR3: CSVQEGGDTQYF

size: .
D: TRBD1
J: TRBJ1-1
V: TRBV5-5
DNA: TGTGCCAGCAGCCCCCGGGACAGGTCTTATATTACTGAAGCTTTCTTT
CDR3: CASSPRDRSYITEAFF

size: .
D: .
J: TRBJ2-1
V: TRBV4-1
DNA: TGCGCCAGCAGCCAAGAGGGGCTTAACAATGAGCAGTTCTTC
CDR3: CASSQEGLNNEQFF

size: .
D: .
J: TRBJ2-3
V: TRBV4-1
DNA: TGCGCCAGCAGCCAAGTGGGTGTGGGGGGTGGGTCCACAGATACGCAGTATTTT
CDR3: CASSQVGVGGGSTDTQYF

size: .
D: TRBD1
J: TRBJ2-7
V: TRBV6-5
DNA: TGTGCCACCAGGGAGACAGGGGGCTTTAGGGGGCAGTACTTC
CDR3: CATRETGGFRGQYF

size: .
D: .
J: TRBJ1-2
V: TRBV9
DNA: TGTGCCAGCAGAGGGGTTGAAGGCTACACCTTC
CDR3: CASRGVEGYTF

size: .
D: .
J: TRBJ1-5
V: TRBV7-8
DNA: TGTGCCAGCAGCTTAAAGTCAGGGACTACGAGCAATCAGCCCCAGCATTTT
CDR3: CASSLKSGTTSNQPQHF

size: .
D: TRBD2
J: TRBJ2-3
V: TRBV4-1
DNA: TGCGCCAGCAGCCAAGTCGGGGGGGGGCCCGCAGATACGCAGTATTTT
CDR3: CASSQVGGGPADTQYF

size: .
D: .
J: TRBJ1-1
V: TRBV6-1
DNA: TGTGCCAGCAGTGAATTCCAGGCCGCTGAAGCTTTCTTT
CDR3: CASSEFQAAEAFF

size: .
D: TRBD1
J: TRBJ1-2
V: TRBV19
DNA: TGTGCCAGTAGACAAGGGACAGCGAGGACCTTC
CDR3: CASRQGTARTF

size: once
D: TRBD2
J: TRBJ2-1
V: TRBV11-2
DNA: TGTGCCAGCAGCTTAGGCTGGGGGGGGGACAATGAGCAGTTCTTC
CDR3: CASSLGWGGDNEQFF

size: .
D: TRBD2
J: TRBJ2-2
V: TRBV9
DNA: TGTGCCAGCAGCGCCCCGTCAATAGCGGGAGTGATCGGGGAGCTGTTTTTT
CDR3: CASSAPSIAGVIGELFF

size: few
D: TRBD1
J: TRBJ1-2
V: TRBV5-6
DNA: TGTGCCAGCAGTCCAGGGACAGGGGGCTTATGGGGCTACACCTTC
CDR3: CASSPGTGGLWGYTF

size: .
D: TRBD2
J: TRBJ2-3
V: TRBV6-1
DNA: TGTGCCAGCAGTGAAAACGGTCCGGGGGGGGATACGCAGTATTTT
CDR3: CASSENGPGGDTQYF

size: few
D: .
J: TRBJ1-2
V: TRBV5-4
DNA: TGTGCCAGCAGCTGGGAACAGGGTGGGAGCTACACCTTC
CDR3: CASSWEQGGSYTF

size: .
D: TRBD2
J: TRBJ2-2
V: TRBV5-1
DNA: TGCGCCAGCAGCTTGGGACTAGCGGGAGTCACCGGGGAGCTGTTTTTT
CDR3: CASSLGLAGVTGELFF